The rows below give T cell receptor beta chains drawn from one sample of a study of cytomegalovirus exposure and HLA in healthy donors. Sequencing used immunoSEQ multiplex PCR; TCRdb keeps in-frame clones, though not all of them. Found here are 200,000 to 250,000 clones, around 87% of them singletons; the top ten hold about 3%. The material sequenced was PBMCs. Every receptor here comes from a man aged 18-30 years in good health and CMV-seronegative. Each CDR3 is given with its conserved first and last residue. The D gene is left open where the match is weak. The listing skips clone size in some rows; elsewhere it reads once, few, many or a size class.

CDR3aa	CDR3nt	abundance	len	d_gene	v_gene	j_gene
CASETGTGPNYGYTF	TGTGCCAGCGAAACCGGGACAGGGCCTAACTATGGCTACACCTTC	NA	15	TRBD1	TRBV6-1	TRBJ1-2
CASSGGQGNQPQHF	TGTGCCAGCAGTGGGGGACAGGGCAACCAGCCCCAGCATTTT	NA	14	TRBD1	TRBV2	TRBJ1-5
CASSDEVNQPQHF	TGTGCCAGCAGTGACGAGGTCAATCAGCCCCAGCATTTT	few	13	NA	TRBV6-4	TRBJ1-5
CASSLVAGVYTDTQYF	TGCGCCAGCAGCTTGGTGGCGGGAGTATATACAGATACGCAGTATTTT	NA	16	TRBD2	TRBV5-1	TRBJ2-3
CASSVGGGNTEAFF	TGTGCCAGCAGTGTAGGGGGCGGGAACACTGAAGCTTTCTTT	NA	14	TRBD1	TRBV6-5	TRBJ1-1
CASSLVGVYEQYF	TGTGCCAGCAGCTTGGTAGGGGTCTACGAGCAGTACTTC	NA	13	NA	TRBV5-4	TRBJ2-7
CASSYGTGNNQPQHF	TGTGCCAGCAGTTACGGGACAGGGAACAATCAGCCCCAGCATTTT	NA	15	TRBD1	TRBV6-6	TRBJ1-5
CASSLGGVNYNSPLHF	TGTGCCAGCAGCTTAGGGGGGGTGAATTATAATTCACCCCTCCACTTT	NA	16	NA	TRBV11-2	TRBJ1-6
CASSYRGDRYEQYF	TGTGCCAGCAGCTACAGGGGGGATCGATACGAGCAGTACTTC	once	14	TRBD1	TRBV5-8	TRBJ2-7
CASSPPISTDTQYF	TGTGCCAGCTCACCACCCATTAGCACAGATACGCAGTATTTT	once	14	NA	TRBV18	TRBJ2-3
CASKQGHSNQPQHF	TGTGCCAGCAAGCAGGGCCATAGCAATCAGCCCCAGCATTTT	few	14	NA	TRBV27	TRBJ1-5
CASSLGQANTEAFF	TGTGCCAGCAGCCTCGGACAGGCGAACACTGAAGCTTTCTTT	once	14	TRBD1	TRBV7-2	TRBJ1-1
CASTDAGGAFYEQYF	TGTGCCAGCACCGACGCGGGGGGGGCTTTCTACGAGCAGTACTTC	NA	15	TRBD2	TRBV6-5	TRBJ2-7
CASSLSGARYF	TGTGCCAGCAGCTTAAGCGGCGCTCGGTACTTC	NA	11	NA	TRBV11-2	TRBJ2-7
CASIPGTGRENEQFF	TGTGCCAGCATCCCCGGGACAGGGCGCGAGAATGAGCAGTTCTTC	NA	15	TRBD1	TRBV6-5	TRBJ2-1
CASSPEGGSASPLHF	TGTGCCAGCAGCCCCGAGGGGGGGTCGGCTTCACCCCTCCACTTT	NA	15	NA	TRBV7-9	TRBJ1-6
CASSQGSGYEQYF	TGCGCCAGCAGCCAAGGAAGCGGCTACGAGCAGTACTTC	NA	13	NA	TRBV4-3	TRBJ2-7
CASSQDPQGDTEAFF	TGCGCCAGCAGCCAAGACCCACAGGGGGACACTGAAGCTTTCTTT	NA	15	TRBD1	TRBV4-3	TRBJ1-1
CASSRTGDTEAFF	TGTGCCAGTAGCCGGACAGGTGACACTGAAGCTTTCTTT	NA	13	TRBD1	TRBV19	TRBJ1-1
CASSQGNWGYTF	TGTGCCAGCAGTCAGGGAAATTGGGGCTACACCTTC	NA	12	NA	TRBV6-5	TRBJ1-2
CSVRDRGETQYF	TGCAGCGTGCGCGACAGGGGAGAGACCCAGTACTTC	NA	12	TRBD1	TRBV29-1	TRBJ2-5
CASSSTGGGGTEAFF	TGTGCCAGCAGTTCCACAGGGGGCGGTGGCACTGAAGCTTTCTTT	NA	15	TRBD1	TRBV28	TRBJ1-1
CASKFGQAYNEQFF	TGTGCCAGCAAATTTGGACAGGCCTACAATGAGCAGTTCTTC	once	14	TRBD1	TRBV7-2	TRBJ2-1
CASSRQGAYEQYF	TGTGCCAGCTCCAGACAGGGGGCCTACGAGCAGTACTTC	NA	13	TRBD1	TRBV18	TRBJ2-7
CASRQTGTGDGEQYF	TGTGCCAGCAGACAGACCGGGACAGGGGACGGCGAGCAGTACTTC	NA	15	TRBD1	TRBV11-2	TRBJ2-7
CASSLMGTDYNEQFF	TGTGCCAGCAGTTTGATGGGGACAGACTACAATGAGCAGTTCTTC	NA	15	TRBD1	TRBV28	TRBJ2-1
CSVDGTGRGAREQFF	TGCAGCGTTGATGGGACAGGGCGGGGGGCGAGAGAGCAGTTCTTC	NA	15	NA	TRBV29-1	TRBJ2-1
CASSALSGGPGQFF	TGTGCCAGCAGCGCCCTCTCGGGAGGGCCGGGGCAGTTCTTC	NA	14	TRBD2	TRBV9	TRBJ2-1
CASSLAGTGLFNEQYF	TGTGCCAGCAGCTTAGCGGGGACAGGGTTATTCAACGAGCAGTACTTC	NA	16	TRBD1	TRBV7-6	TRBJ2-7
CASNPGRRDRYYNEQFF	TGCGCCAGCAATCCCGGTCGTCGGGACAGGTACTACAATGAGCAGTTCTTC	NA	17	TRBD1	TRBV23-1	TRBJ2-1
CASSQVTGGVSYNEQFF	TGCGCCAGCAGCCAAGTTACGGGGGGTGTGAGCTACAATGAGCAGTTCTTC	NA	17	TRBD2	TRBV4-1	TRBJ2-1
CASSSRDRGPNQETQYF	TGTGCCAGCAGCTCCCGGGACAGGGGCCCCAACCAAGAGACCCAGTACTTC	once	17	TRBD1	TRBV7-9	TRBJ2-5
CASTFGTANSPLHF	TGTGCCAGCACCTTCGGGACAGCTAATTCACCCCTCCACTTT	NA	14	TRBD1	TRBV6-6	TRBJ1-6
CASSLRRARETQYF	TGTGCCAGCAGCTTACGCAGGGCCAGGGAGACCCAGTACTTC	few	14	NA	TRBV5-6	TRBJ2-5
CASRDRSARGEQFF	TGTGCCAGCAGGGACAGGTCGGCTAGGGGTGAGCAGTTCTTC	NA	14	TRBD1	TRBV2	TRBJ2-1
CASGLGGADYGYTF	TGTGCTAGTGGTTTAGGGGGCGCAGACTATGGCTACACCTTC	NA	14	TRBD1	TRBV12-5	TRBJ1-2
CAISERIGEQYF	TGTGCCATCAGTGAAAGAATCGGCGAGCAGTACTTC	NA	12	NA	TRBV10-3	TRBJ2-7
CACNDRVQQFF	TGTGCCTGTAACGACAGGGTACAGCAGTTCTTC	many	11	TRBD1	TRBV30	TRBJ2-1
CASSTAGAGHEQYF	TGTGCCAGTAGTACGGCGGGAGCGGGACACGAGCAGTACTTC	NA	14	TRBD2	TRBV19	TRBJ2-7
CSALWEDAQYF	TGCAGTGCACTCTGGGAGGACGCGCAGTATTTT	NA	11	NA	TRBV20-1	TRBJ2-3
CASRQGYNYGYTF	TGTGCCAGCAGACAGGGTTACAACTATGGCTACACCTTC	NA	13	NA	TRBV6-5	TRBJ1-2
CASSQDVQGGNQPQHF	TGCGCCAGCAGCCAAGATGTACAGGGGGGAAATCAGCCCCAGCATTTT	NA	16	TRBD1	TRBV4-3	TRBJ1-5
CASSNGGVREQYF	TGCGCCAGCAGCAACGGGGGGGTCCGGGAGCAGTACTTC	NA	13	TRBD2	TRBV5-1	TRBJ2-7
CATSLAGGSTGELFF	TGTGCCACCAGCTTAGCGGGGGGGTCCACCGGGGAGCTGTTTTTT	NA	15	TRBD2	TRBV15	TRBJ2-2
CASSITQGYGYTF	TGTGCCAGCAGCATTACCCAGGGCTATGGCTACACCTTC	NA	13	NA	TRBV7-2	TRBJ1-2
CAISELQGAAEAFF	TGTGCCATCAGTGAGTTACAGGGGGCGGCTGAAGCTTTCTTT	few	14	TRBD1	TRBV10-3	TRBJ1-1
CASSSSSIVNTEAFF	TGTGCCAGCTCAAGTAGCAGTATAGTCAACACTGAAGCTTTCTTT	NA	15	NA	TRBV18	TRBJ1-1
CASSLRQGVTEAFF	TGCGCCAGCAGCCTCCGACAGGGAGTGACTGAAGCTTTCTTT	NA	14	TRBD1	TRBV4-1	TRBJ1-1
CASSLGAGNGYTF	TGTGCCAGCAGCTTAGGGGCAGGGAATGGCTACACCTTC	NA	13	NA	TRBV7-9	TRBJ1-2
CASSLDPGMAFF	TGTGCCAGCAGCTTAGACCCGGGGATGGCTTTCTTT	NA	12	NA	TRBV7-3	TRBJ1-1
CASILQNLYGYTF	TGTGCCAGCATTTTACAGAACCTCTATGGCTACACCTTC	NA	13	NA	TRBV2	TRBJ1-2
CASRASGSYEQYF	TGTGCCAGCAGGGCTAGCGGCTCCTACGAGCAGTACTTC	NA	13	TRBD2	TRBV2	TRBJ2-7
CASSLAGGVANEQFF	TGTGCCAGCAGCTTAGCGGGGGGGGTTGCCAATGAGCAGTTCTTC	NA	15	TRBD2	TRBV11-2	TRBJ2-1
CASSLGSGGNEQFF	TGTGCCAGCAGCTTAGGGTCGGGGGGGAATGAGCAGTTCTTC	NA	14	TRBD2	TRBV7-9	TRBJ2-1
CASSFQGQVLEQYF	TGTGCCAGCAGTTTTCAGGGACAGGTCCTCGAGCAGTACTTC	NA	14	TRBD1	TRBV27	TRBJ2-7